The 24 T cell receptor beta chains presented below share a single source sample, sequenced in a study of patients and donors after allogeneic stem cell transplantation (dated by TCRdb to about 2020). Library preparation was by RT-PCR. For sequencing, a NextSeq 550 was employed. TCRdb's own reprocessing of the public reads used fastp at Q25 and MiXCR and kept productive beta chains. All rows with the same CDR3 protein become a single entry with the most common DNA and genes. The sample has more than 150,000 distinct CDR3 sequences on record, 24% of them singletons. 25% to 30% of the sample rests with the top ten. Sequencing was carried out using blood, either unsorted or a sorted T cell fraction (not recorded which). All receptors derive from a human donor who was either an allogeneic HSCT recipient or a stem cell or donor lymphocyte infusion donor (not recorded which). It is not recorded whose cells these are; they may come from a transplant donor.

The chain couples TRBV29-1 to TRBJ2-1; a possible D gene is TRBD1 (5 bases). The CDR3 has 16 amino acids. CDR1 is SQVTM and CDR2 is ANQGSEA in the germline V gene. The V and J ends lost 1 base and 0 bases respectively, with 13 bases between them. The CDR3 nucleotides read TGCAGCGTTGAAGTGGGGCATAAGGGCTCCTACAATGAGCAGTTCTTC. Amino acids: CSVEVGHKGSYNEQFF.

The V gene is TRBV5-1, the J gene TRBJ2-7; 7 nucleotides line up with TRBD1. V dropped 0 bases and J dropped 3; count of bases not matched to a gene: 12. The germline V gene has CDR1 SGHRS and CDR2 YFSETQ. This CDR3 has 17 amino acids. CDR3 amino acids: CASSLDPGTAAFYEQYF. CDR3 in DNA: TGCGCCAGCAGCTTGGACCCCGGGACAGCTGCTTTCTACGAGCAGTACTTC.

In its sample, this clonotype was seen a few times. V usage is TRBV7-6 and J usage is TRBJ1-3; no clear D. The CDR3 has 17 amino acids. Trimming stripped 5 bases from V and 4 bases from J, with 21 bases between. Germline V gene data show CDR1 as SGHVS and CDR2 as FNYEAQ. The CDR3 DNA reads TGTGCCAGCAGCCAGCCTGACAACTTGCTCAACGGAAACACCATATATTTT. Translation gives CASSQPDNLLNGNTIYF.

The chain recombines TRBV29-1 with TRBJ1-1; 8 bases agree with TRBD1. The CDR3 has 13 amino acids. The germline V gene has CDR1 SQVTM and CDR2 ANQGSEA. The junction had 5 bases not matched to a gene; V was cut back by 6 bases and J by 2 bases. CDR3 DNA sequence: TGCAGCGTCGGGGACAGGCTTAACACTGAAGCTTTCTTT. Translation gives CSVGDRLNTEAFF. Complete variable domain (other parts from reference TRBV29-1 and TRBJ1-1): SAVISQKPSRDICQRGTSLTIQCQVDSQVTMMFWYRQQPGQSLTLIATANQGSEATYESGFVIDKFPISRPNLTFSTLTVSNMSPEDSSIYLCSVGDRLNTEAFFGQGTRLTVV.

The V gene is TRBV19, the J gene TRBJ1-2; tentatively, D is TRBD1 (6 bases). Germline V lookup: CDR1 LNHDA, CDR2 SQIVND (reference sequence). V was clipped by 10 bases and J by 4 bases, with 10 bases between them. This CDR3 spans 11 amino acids. CDR3 protein: CATGQFYGYTF. The CDR3 DNA sequence: TGTGCCACCGGACAGTTCTATGGCTACACCTTC.

The table lists this clonotype with many counts. At one end the junction does not follow the germline gene, possibly because of a read error. V gene TRBV12-3 or TRBV12-4 combines with J gene TRBJ1-1; perhaps TRBD1 as D (6 bases). There are 14 residues in the CDR3. The DNA of the CDR3 is TGCGCCAGCAGCTTGGACAGCATGAACACTGAAGCTTTCTTT. Encoded protein: CASSLDSMNTEAFF.

The chain uses TRBV7-2 and TRBJ2-2; TRBD2 is a possible D gene (5 bases). Trimming pared 1 base from V and 6 bases from J, leaving 12 bases between. The CDR3 covers 15 residues. The germline CDR1 and CDR2 sequences are SGHTA and FQGNSA. The CDR3 sequence is CASSLVPGSPGELFF. CDR3 coding DNA: TGTGCCAGCAGCTTAGTACCGGGGAGCCCCGGGGAGCTGTTTTTT.

This clonotype was detected many times. V is TRBV4-1 and J is TRBJ2-3, with TRBD1 matching 7 bases. The junction had 7 bases not matched to a gene; V was cut back by 3 bases and J by 4 bases. The CDR3 is 15 residues long. Germline V lookup: CDR1 MGHRA, CDR2 YSYEKL. The CDR3 region is CASSQTDREADTQYF. DNA of the CDR3: TGCGCCAGCAGCCAGACAGACAGGGAAGCAGATACGCAGTATTTT.

The chain carries TRBV5-1 and TRBJ2-1; 9 bases are shared with TRBD2. The germline CDR1 and CDR2 sequences are SGHRS and YFSETQ. The CDR3 consists of 14 residues. The V segment lost 5 bases and the J segment 6 bases; nucleotides outside the gene matches: 6. The CDR3 DNA reads TGCGCCAGCAGGTCCGGGACTAGCTCCAATGAGCAGTTCTTC. Translation: CASRSGTSSNEQFF.

This chain connects TRBV12-3 or TRBV12-4 to TRBJ1-1; a weak D match, TRBD1 (6 bases). The V end lost 3 bases, the J end lost 11 bases, and 16 bases lay between the germline ends. The CDR3 has 13 amino acids. DNA of the CDR3: TGTGCCAGCAGTTTGGGGGCCCCCCTTTGGGCTTTCTTT. This codes for CASSLGAPLWAFF.

Only a few counts were recorded for this clonotype. Here the CDR3 DNA reads TGTGCCAGCAGTTTAGTCAGAGGGGGTGCCTACGAGCAGTACTTC. This encodes CASSLVRGGAYEQYF. The chain carries TRBV12-3 or TRBV12-4 and TRBJ2-7, with D possibly TRBD1 on 6 matching bases. Trimming removed 1 base at V and 2 bases at J, with 12 bases between. This CDR3 has 15 residues.

V usage is TRBV5-1 and J usage is TRBJ2-7; the D call may be TRBD1 or TRBD2 (6 bases each). Germline V gives CDR1 SGHRS, CDR2 YFSETQ. The CDR3 runs to 15 residues. Trimming took off 2 bases at V and 2 bases at J, with 14 bases between the two ends. This chain's CDR3 is CASSLVGGVTYEQYF. For the CDR3, the DNA is TGCGCCAGCAGCTTAGTCGGGGGCGTAACCTACGAGCAGTACTTC.

The gene calls are TRBV30 and TRBJ1-2; TRBD1 aligns across 12 bases. This CDR3 comprises 14 residues. From germline, CDR1 is GTSNPN and CDR2 SVGIG (reference sequence). J lost 6 bases, V lost 6 bases, and 8 bases had no gene match. The CDR3 coding sequence is TGTGCCTGCTACGCCCGGGACAGGGGGCATGGCTACACCTTC. Encoded protein: CACYARDRGHGYTF.

V is TRBV5-1 and J is TRBJ2-3; 9 bases are a match to TRBD1. The germline V gene encodes CDR1 SGHRS and CDR2 YFSETQ. With V trimmed by 7 bases and J by 6 bases, 12 bases remained unmatched. The length of the CDR3 is 15 residues. The DNA for the CDR3 is TGCGCCAGCCACTCACAGGGGGCGATCCCTGATACGCAGTATTTT. Its protein is CASHSQGAIPDTQYF.

In this sample, this clonotype turned up a few times. J is TRBJ1-3 and V is TRBV5-5; 7 bases fit TRBD1. This CDR3 spans 15 amino acids. The V gene's germline CDR1 is SGHKS and CDR2 YYEKEE (reference sequence). J gave up 4 bases and V 4 bases, and 8 bases lay outside the gene matches. The CDR3 bases are TGTGCCAGCAGCACCACCGGGACAGCCGGAAACACCATATATTTT. Translating it yields CASSTTGTAGNTIYF.

This chain links TRBV29-1 with TRBJ2-7; TRBD1 matches 10 bases. Germline trimming cut 4 bases from V and 3 bases from J; bases unmatched to any gene: 12. The germline V gene has CDR1 SQVTM and CDR2 ANQGSEA. This CDR3 comprises 16 residues. CDR3 loop: CSVGGPDRGTYYEQYF. The CDR3 region has the DNA TGCAGCGTTGGGGGCCCGGACAGGGGGACTTACTACGAGCAGTACTTC.

The chain is built from TRBV12-3 or TRBV12-4 and TRBJ1-5; weak D call: TRBD1 (6 bases). The CDR3 covers 13 residues. V was pared by 6 bases and J by 6 bases, with 12 bases between. The CDR3 here is CASSRTGLQPQHF. DNA for the CDR3: TGTGCCAGCAGCCGAACAGGGCTTCAGCCCCAGCATTTT.

This clonotype was seen repeatedly, ten times or more. The CDR3 is CARGQGDTGELFF. The CDR3 DNA follows: TGTGCCCGGGGGCAGGGGGACACCGGGGAGCTGTTTTTT. The V call is TRBV12-3 or TRBV12-4, the J call TRBJ2-2; D perhaps matches TRBD1 (7 bases). The CDR3 totals 13 residues. The germline V and J ends were trimmed by 11 bases and 3 bases, with 13 bases remaining between them.

The V and J genes are TRBV29-1 and TRBJ2-2, with D perhaps being TRBD1 or TRBD2 (5 bases each). The CDR3 runs 12 residues. Germline V gene data show CDR1 as SQVTM and CDR2 as ANQGSEA. V was shortened by 6 bases and J by 1 base, with 6 bases between the two germline ends. This CDR3 reads CSVGRNTGELFF. The CDR3 DNA is TGCAGCGTGGGACGGAACACCGGGGAGCTGTTTTTT.

Ten or more counts support this clonotype. The chain is built from TRBV7-9 and TRBJ1-5; D is undetermined. Germline CDR1 reads SEHNR; CDR2 reads FQNEAQ (reference sequence). Trimming left V 3 bases short and J 2 bases short, with 11 bases between. The length of the CDR3 is 15 residues. CDR3 region: CASSFSRVGNQPQHF. CDR3 in DNA: TGTGCCAGCAGCTTTTCACGCGTTGGCAATCAGCCCCAGCATTTT.

This clonotype was seen ten or more times. The chain has TRBV13 and TRBJ1-1; D is possibly TRBD1 (5 bases). The CDR3 is 14 residues long. The germline V and J ends were trimmed by 4 bases and 2 bases, with 11 bases remaining between them. Germline V gives CDR1 PRHDT, CDR2 FYEKMQ (reference sequence). CDR3 nucleotides: TGTGCCAGCAGCTGGGGCGGGGTTAACACTGAAGCTTTCTTT. It specifies CASSWGGVNTEAFF.

V and J are TRBV27 and TRBJ2-1; maybe TRBD1 (6 bases). The V gene's germline CDR1 is MNHEY and CDR2 SMNVEV (reference sequence). V was cut by 5 bases and J by 2 bases, with 10 bases left in between. This CDR3 has 14 amino acids. CDR3 in amino acids: CASSTGTPYNEQFF. The CDR3 nucleotides are TGTGCCAGCAGTACAGGGACACCCTACAATGAGCAGTTCTTC.

The rearrangement uses TRBV25-1 and TRBJ1-5; possibly TRBD1 for D (6 bases). This CDR3 is built from 16 residues. CDR1 and CDR2 (germline): MGHDK, SYGVNS. V was clipped by 1 base and J by 1 base, with 11 bases between them. The CDR3 coding sequence is TGTGCCAGCAGTGAATCCGGCAGGGGAAGCAATCAGCCCCAGCATTTT. Residues: CASSESGRGSNQPQHF.

The V gene is TRBV7-9, the J gene TRBJ1-2; 10 bases agree with TRBD1. The ends lost 9 bases at V and 6 bases at J; junction bases unmatched: 16. CDR3 size: 16 residues. Germline CDR1 is SEHNR and CDR2 is FQNEAQ (reference sequence). The CDR3 sequence is CASKPTGGDFLHGYTF. DNA for the CDR3: TGTGCCAGTAAGCCGACAGGGGGCGATTTTTTGCATGGCTACACCTTC. The complete variable domain, with remaining parts taken from reference TRBV7-9 and TRBJ1-2, reads DTGVSQNPRHKITKRGQNVTFRCDPISEHNRLYWYRQTLGQGPEFLTYFQNEAQLEKSRLLSDRFSAERPKGSFSTLEIQRTEQGDSAMYLCASKPTGGDFLHGYTFGSGTRLTVV.